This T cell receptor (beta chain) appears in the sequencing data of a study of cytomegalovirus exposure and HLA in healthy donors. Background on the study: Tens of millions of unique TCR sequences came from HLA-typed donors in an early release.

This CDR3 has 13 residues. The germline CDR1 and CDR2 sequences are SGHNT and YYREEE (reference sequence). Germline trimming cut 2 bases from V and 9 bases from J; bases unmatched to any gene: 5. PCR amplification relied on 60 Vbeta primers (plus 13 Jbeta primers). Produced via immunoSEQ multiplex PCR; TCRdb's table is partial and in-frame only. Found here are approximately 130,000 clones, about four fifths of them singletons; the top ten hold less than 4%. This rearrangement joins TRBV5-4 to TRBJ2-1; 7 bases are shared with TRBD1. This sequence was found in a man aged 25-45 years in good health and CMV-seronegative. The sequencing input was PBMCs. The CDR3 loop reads CASSLTGESEQFF. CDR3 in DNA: TGTGCCAGCAGCTTAACAGGGGAGAGTGAGCAGTTCTTC.